This T cell receptor (beta chain) is from a study of cytomegalovirus exposure and HLA in healthy donors. Study-wide findings and caveats: The study designated 150 or so TCR beta chains cytomegalovirus-associated.

Points on this clone: As yet, its antigen is unknown.

CDR1 MNHEY and CDR2 SMNVEV come from the germline V gene (reference sequence). V was cut by 0 bases and J by 7 bases, with 10 bases left in between. CDR3 size: 14 residues. The table came from immunoSEQ multiplex PCR; TCRdb's copy has only in-frame clones and leaves some out. The sample gives some 98,000 clones, roughly nine tenths of which show up once; about 4% is in the top ten. Sequencing input: PBMCs. V usage is TRBV27 and J usage is TRBJ2-1; possibly TRBD1 for D (6 bases). The origin of this receptor is a woman aged 25 to 39 in good health and CMV-seronegative. Written as DNA, the CDR3 is TGTGCCAGCAGTTTATCGACAGGTAAAAATGAGCAGTTCTTC. The encoded protein is CASSLSTGKNEQFF.